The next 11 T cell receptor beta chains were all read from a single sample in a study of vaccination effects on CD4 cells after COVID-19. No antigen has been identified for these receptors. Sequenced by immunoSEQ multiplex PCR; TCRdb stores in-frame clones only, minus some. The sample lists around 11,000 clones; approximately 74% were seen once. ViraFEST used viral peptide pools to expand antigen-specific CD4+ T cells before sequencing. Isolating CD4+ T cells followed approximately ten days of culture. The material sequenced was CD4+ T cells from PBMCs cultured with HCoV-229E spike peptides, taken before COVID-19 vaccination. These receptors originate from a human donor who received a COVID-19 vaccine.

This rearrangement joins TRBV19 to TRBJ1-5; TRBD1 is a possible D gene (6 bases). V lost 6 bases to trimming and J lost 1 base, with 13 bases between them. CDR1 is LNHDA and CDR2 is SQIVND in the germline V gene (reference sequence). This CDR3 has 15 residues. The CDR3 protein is CASRLGQMSNQPQHF. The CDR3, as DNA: TGTGCCAGTAGGTTGGGACAAATGAGCAATCAGCCCCAGCATTTT.

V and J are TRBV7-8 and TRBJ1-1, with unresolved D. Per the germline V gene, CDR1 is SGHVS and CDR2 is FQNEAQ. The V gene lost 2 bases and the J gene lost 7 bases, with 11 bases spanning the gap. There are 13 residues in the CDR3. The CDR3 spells CASSLSVGFEAFF. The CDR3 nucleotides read TGTGCCAGCAGCTTATCGGTAGGGTTTGAAGCTTTCTTT.

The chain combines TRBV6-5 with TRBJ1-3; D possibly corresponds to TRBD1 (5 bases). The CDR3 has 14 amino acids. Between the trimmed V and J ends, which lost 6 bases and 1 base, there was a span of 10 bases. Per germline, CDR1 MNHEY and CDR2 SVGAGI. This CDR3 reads CASSIGTSGNTIYF. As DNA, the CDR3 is TGTGCCAGCAGCATCGGGACGTCTGGAAACACCATATATTTT.

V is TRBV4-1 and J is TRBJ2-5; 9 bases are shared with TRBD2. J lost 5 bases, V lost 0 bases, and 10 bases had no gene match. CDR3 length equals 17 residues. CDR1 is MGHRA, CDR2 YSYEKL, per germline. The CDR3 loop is CASSQDGGGGAAETQYF. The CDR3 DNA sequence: TGCGCCAGCAGCCAAGATGGGGGCGGGGGGGCCGCGGAGACCCAGTACTTC.

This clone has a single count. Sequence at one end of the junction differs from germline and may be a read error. The CDR3 DNA is TGTGCCACCAGCAGACCCCCGGTCGGGCAGGGGCAAATCGCCTTC. Protein product: CATSRPPVGQGQIAF. This chain uses TRBV15 with TRBJ1-2, with a tentative D call TRBD1 (6 bases). CDR3 size: 15 residues. Germline V gene data show CDR1 as LNHNV and CDR2 as YYDKDF (reference sequence). The variable domain in full, with the rest retrieved from reference TRBV15 and TRBJ1-2, is DAMVIQNPRYQVTQFGKPVTLSCSQTLNHNVMYWYQQKSSQAPKLLFHYYDKDFNNEADTPDNFQSRRPNTSFCFLDIRSPGLGDTAMYLCATSRPPVGQGQIAFGSGTRLTVV.

The DNA for the CDR3 is TGTGCCAGCTCACCACCGATAGAGACCCAGTACTTC. As protein: CASSPPIETQYF. The V gene is TRBV18, the J gene TRBJ2-5; no clear D. The CDR3 has 12 residues. Trimming took 0 bases from V and 4 from J, leaving 3 bases between them. Germline V gene sequence: CDR1 KGHSH, CDR2 LQKENI. Full variable domain (missing parts from reference TRBV18 and TRBJ2-5): NAGVMQNPRHLVRRRGQEARLRCSPMKGHSHVYWYRQLPEEGLKFMVYLQKENIIDESGMPKERFSAEFPKEGPSILRIQQVVRGDSAAYFCASSPPIETQYFGPGTRLLVL.

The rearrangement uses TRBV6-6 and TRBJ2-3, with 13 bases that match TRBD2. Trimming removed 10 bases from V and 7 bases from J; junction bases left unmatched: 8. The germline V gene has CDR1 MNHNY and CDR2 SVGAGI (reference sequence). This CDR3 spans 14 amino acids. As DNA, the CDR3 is TGTGCCACCCGACGACTAGCGGGGGGAAATACGCAGTATTTT. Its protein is CATRRLAGGNTQYF.

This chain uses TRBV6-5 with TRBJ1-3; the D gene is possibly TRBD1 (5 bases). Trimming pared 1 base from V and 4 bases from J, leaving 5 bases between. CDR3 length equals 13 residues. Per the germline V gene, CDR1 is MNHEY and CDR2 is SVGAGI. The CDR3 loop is CASSYYRGNTIYF. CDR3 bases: TGTGCCAGCAGTTACTACAGGGGAAACACCATATATTTT.

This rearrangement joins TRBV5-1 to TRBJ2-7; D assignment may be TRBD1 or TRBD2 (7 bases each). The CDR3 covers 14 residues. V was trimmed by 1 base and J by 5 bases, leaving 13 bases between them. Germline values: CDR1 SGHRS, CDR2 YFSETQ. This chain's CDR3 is CASSLRQGGDEQYF. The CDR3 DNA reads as TGCGCCAGCAGCTTGAGGCAGGGGGGGGACGAGCAGTACTTC. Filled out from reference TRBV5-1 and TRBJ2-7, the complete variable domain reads KAGVTQTPRYLIKTRGQQVTLSCSPISGHRSVSWYQQTPGQGLQFLFEYFSETQRNKGNFPGRFSGRQFSNSRSEMNVSTLELGDSALYLCASSLRQGGDEQYFGPGTRLTVT.

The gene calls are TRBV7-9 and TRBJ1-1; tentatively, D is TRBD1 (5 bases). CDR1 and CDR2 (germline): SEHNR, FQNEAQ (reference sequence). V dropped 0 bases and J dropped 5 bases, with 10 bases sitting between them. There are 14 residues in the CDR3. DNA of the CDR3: TGTGCCAGCAGCTTAGCTGCAGGGAGAACTGAAGCTTTCTTT. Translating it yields CASSLAAGRTEAFF.

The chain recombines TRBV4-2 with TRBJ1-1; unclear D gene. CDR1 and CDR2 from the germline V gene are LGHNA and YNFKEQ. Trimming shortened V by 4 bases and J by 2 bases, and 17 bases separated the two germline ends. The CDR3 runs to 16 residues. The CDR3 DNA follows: TGTGCCAGCAGCCCCTTCGGGGAGGGCCCTAACACTGAAGCTTTCTTT. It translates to CASSPFGEGPNTEAFF.